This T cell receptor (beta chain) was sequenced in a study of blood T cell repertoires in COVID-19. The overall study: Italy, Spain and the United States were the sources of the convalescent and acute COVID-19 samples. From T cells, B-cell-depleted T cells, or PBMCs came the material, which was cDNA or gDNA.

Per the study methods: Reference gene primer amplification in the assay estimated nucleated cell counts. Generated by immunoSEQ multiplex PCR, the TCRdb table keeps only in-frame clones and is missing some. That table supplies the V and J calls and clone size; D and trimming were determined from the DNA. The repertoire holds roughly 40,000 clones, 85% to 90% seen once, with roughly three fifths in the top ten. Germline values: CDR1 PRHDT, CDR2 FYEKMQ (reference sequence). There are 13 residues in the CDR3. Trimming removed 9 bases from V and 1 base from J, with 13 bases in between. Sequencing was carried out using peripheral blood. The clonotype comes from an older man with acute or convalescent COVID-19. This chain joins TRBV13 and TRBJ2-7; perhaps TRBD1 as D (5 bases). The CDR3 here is CASSQGNSYEQYF. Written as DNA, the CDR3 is TGTGCCAGTTCCCAGGGAAATTCCTACGAGCAGTACTTC. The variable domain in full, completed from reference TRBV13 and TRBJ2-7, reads AAGVIQSPRHLIKEKRETATLKCYPIPRHDTVYWYQQGPGQDPQFLISFYEKMQSDKGSIPDRFSAQQFSDYHSELNMSSLELGDSALYFCASSQGNSYEQYFGPGTRLTVT.